Reported below is one TCR beta chain. Antigen: not known. The time point: late sampling 161 to 241 days after vaccination in a few convalescent patients. Treatment of the sample: approximately 9-day PBMC culture with coronavirus spike peptide pools or control peptides (ViraFEST assay). This sample is drawn from a study of vaccination and CD4 T cells after COVID-19. At the level of the study: The stimulating agents, overlapping spike peptides, came from SARS-CoV-2, HCoV-NL63, HCoV-OC43 and HCoV-229E.

CDR1 is SGDLS, CDR2 YYNGEE, per germline. The CDR3 runs to 16 residues. V lost 3 bases to trimming and J lost 0 bases; unmatched junction nucleotides: 5. Sequencing of DNA taken from cultured CD4+ T cells relied on the Oncomine TCR Beta short-read assay. Via MiXCR, TCRdb re-called the PCR reads, giving one row per CDR3 protein. The sample holds more than 15,000 distinct CDR3 sequences; approximately 45% are singletons and the top ten take 20%. Findings and limits, study-wide: Early post-infection timepoints were missing, and relatively few convalescent patients were studied.

The sample in question was CD4+ T cells from blood, cultured in vitro, obtained about 7 months after SARS-CoV-2 vaccination. This sequence originates from a human donor who had recovered from COVID-19. This chain connects TRBV9 to TRBJ2-5; 10 nucleotides match TRBD2. The CDR3 loop is CASSAGLAANQETQYF. The CDR3 DNA sequence: TGTGCCAGCAGCGCCGGACTAGCGGCAAACCAAGAGACCCAGTACTTC.